This record covers a single T cell receptor beta chain. Germline values: CDR1 SGHRS, CDR2 YFSETQ. The CDR3 is 17 residues long. V lost 3 bases and J lost 4; bases outside the gene matches: 11. These data are taken from a study of blood T cell repertoires in COVID-19. The overall study: Spain, Italy and the United States supplied samples that represented acute and convalescent COVID-19.

Per the authors' pipeline: Reference gene primer amplification gave nucleated cell count estimates. Sequencing was performed with immunoSEQ multiplex PCR; in TCRdb, only in-frame clones are kept and a portion is missing. For V, J and clone size, that table is used; D and trimming come from the DNA. Here the sample spans 100,000 to 150,000 clones, 88% being singletons. The V call is TRBV5-1, the J call TRBJ2-1, with TRBD1 matching 9 bases. This clonotype was sampled from a woman over 75 with acute or convalescent COVID-19. The sample consisted of peripheral blood. This chain's CDR3 is CASSSVSGQGPYNEQFF. CDR3 sequence (DNA): TGCGCCAGCAGCTCCGTCTCGGGACAGGGACCATACAATGAGCAGTTCTTC. Filled out from reference TRBV5-1 and TRBJ2-1, the complete variable domain reads KAGVTQTPRYLIKTRGQQVTLSCSPISGHRSVSWYQQTPGQGLQFLFEYFSETQRNKGNFPGRFSGRQFSNSRSEMNVSTLELGDSALYLCASSSVSGQGPYNEQFFGPGTRLTVL.